This TCR beta chain stems from a study of T cells in localized non-small cell lung cancer. Findings of the study overall: A raised T cell density in blood coincided with lengthier overall survival. Sequencing involved a lone tumor region, leaving heterogeneity possible.

Germline CDR1 is SGHRS and CDR2 is YFSETQ. With 1 base clipped from V and 4 bases from J, the junction kept 4 bases outside the gene matches. The CDR3 is 15 residues long. As to this clone: The antigen remains unidentified.

Clones were sequenced by immunoSEQ multiplex PCR, and TCRdb holds only the in-frame ones, with some missing. The sample holds roughly 1,300 clones, approximately 17% seen once. This sample comprised lung tumor tissue, obtained before any cancer treatment. The clonotype was recovered from a female donor at least 60 years old with stage I squamous cell lung carcinoma. The V gene is TRBV5-1, the J gene TRBJ2-7, with 11 bases that match TRBD1. CDR3 nucleotide sequence: TGCGCCAGCAGCTTGTTTCGGGACAGGGGGTACGAGCAGTACTTC. Translated: CASSLFRDRGYEQYF. Based on the CDR3 plus reference TRBV5-1 and TRBJ2-7, the full variable domain is KAGVTQTPRYLIKTRGQQVTLSCSPISGHRSVSWYQQTPGQGLQFLFEYFSETQRNKGNFPGRFSGRQFSNSRSEMNVSTLELGDSALYLCASSLFRDRGYEQYFGPGTRLTVT.